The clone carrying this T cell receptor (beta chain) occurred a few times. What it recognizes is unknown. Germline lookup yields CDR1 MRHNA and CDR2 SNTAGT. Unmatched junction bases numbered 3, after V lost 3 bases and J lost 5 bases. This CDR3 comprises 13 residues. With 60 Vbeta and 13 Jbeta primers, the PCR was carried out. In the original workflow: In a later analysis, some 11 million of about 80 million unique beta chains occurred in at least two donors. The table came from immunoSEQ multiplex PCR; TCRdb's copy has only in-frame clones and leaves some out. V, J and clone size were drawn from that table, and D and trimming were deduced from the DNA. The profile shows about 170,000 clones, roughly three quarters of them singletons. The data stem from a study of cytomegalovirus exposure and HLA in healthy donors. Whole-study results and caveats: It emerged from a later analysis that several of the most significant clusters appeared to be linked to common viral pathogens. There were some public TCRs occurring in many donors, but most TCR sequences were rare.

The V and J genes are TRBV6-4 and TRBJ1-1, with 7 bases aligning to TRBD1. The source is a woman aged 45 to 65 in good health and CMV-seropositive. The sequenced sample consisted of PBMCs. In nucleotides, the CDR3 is TGTGCCAGCAGTGAAGGACAGGAGACTGAAGCTTTCTTT. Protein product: CASSEGQETEAFF.